This note documents a single TCR beta chain sequence. Antigen unknown. The source of the sample is a study of T-cell reconstitution after alpha-beta-depleted transplantation in children. Overall study results and limits: T-cell numbers and diversity, one year after transplant, stemmed largely from T cells that were newly produced. By about two months after transplant, alpha-beta T cells reportedly arose from several hundred graft clones that had expanded.

The CDR3 is 13 amino acids. Germline CDR1 is MDHEN and CDR2 is SYDVKM. Trimming stripped 6 bases from V and 7 bases from J, with 15 bases between. Molecular barcoding with unique molecular identifiers was used for the TCRbeta library. TCRdb passed the PCR reads through MiXCR, listing each CDR3 protein once. This table has 500,000 to 650,000 distinct CDR3 sequences, over 10% appearing once. This TCR derives from a male patient aged 5 to 17 who had a stem cell transplant for acute myeloid leukemia, so the T cells may come from the graft donor. This chain joins TRBV28 and TRBJ1-1; D ambiguous. Sequencing used PBMCs, mostly from graft donor cells, obtained 360 days after TCRalphabeta/CD19-depleted stem cell transplant. CDR3 nucleotide sequence: TGTGCCAGCAGCCCCCCCGCCGGCAATGAAGCTTTCTTT. Translation: CASSPPAGNEAFF.